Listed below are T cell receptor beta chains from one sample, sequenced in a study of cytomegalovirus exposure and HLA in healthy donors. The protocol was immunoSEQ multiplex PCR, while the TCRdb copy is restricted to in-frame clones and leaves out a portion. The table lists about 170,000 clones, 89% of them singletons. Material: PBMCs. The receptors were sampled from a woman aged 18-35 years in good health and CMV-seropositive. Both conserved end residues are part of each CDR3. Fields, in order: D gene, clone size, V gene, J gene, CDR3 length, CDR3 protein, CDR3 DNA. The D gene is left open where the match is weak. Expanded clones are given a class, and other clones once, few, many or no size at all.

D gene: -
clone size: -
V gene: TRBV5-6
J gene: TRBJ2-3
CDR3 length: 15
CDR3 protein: CASSSGGRSTDTQYF
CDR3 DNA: TGTGCCTCCTCCTCAGGAGGGAGAAGCACAGATACGCAGTATTTT

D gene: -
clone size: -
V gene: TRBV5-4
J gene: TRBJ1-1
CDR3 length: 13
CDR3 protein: CASSFGGNTEAFF
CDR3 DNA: TGTGCCAGCAGCTTCGGGGGGAACACTGAAGCTTTCTTT

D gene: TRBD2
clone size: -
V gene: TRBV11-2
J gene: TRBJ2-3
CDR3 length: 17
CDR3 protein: CASSPKILAGGKDTQYF
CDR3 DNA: TGTGCCAGCAGCCCGAAGATTCTAGCGGGGGGGAAAGATACGCAGTATTTT

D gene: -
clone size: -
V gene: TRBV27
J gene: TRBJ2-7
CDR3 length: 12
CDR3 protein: CASSLQGNEQYF
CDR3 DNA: TGTGCCAGCAGTTTACAGGGGAACGAGCAGTACTTC

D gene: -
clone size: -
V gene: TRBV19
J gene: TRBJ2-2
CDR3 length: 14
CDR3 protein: CASSPGVEFRELFF
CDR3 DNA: TGTGCCAGTAGTCCCGGGGTCGAGTTTAGGGAGCTGTTTTTT

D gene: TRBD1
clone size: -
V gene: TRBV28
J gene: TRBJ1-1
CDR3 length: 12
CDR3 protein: CASRPDRRQAFF
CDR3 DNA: TGTGCCAGCAGACCGGACAGGCGTCAAGCTTTCTTT

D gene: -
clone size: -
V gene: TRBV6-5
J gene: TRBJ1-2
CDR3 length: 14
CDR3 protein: CASRSEITGHGYTF
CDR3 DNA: TGTGCCAGCAGGTCAGAAATAACAGGGCACGGCTACACCTTC

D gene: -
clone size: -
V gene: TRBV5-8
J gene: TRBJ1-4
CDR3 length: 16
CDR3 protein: CASSFLGWAPNEKLFF
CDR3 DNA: TGTGCCAGCAGCTTTTTAGGCTGGGCGCCGAATGAAAAACTGTTTTTT

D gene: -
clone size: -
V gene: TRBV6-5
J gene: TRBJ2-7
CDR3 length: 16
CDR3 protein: CASSYGQPALSYEQYF
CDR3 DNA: TGTGCCAGCAGTTACGGGCAGCCGGCCCTCTCCTACGAGCAGTACTTC

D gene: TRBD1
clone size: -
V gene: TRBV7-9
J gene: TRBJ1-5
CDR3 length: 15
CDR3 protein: CASSRTGDGNQPQHF
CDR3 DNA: TGTGCCAGCAGCCGGACAGGGGACGGCAATCAGCCCCAGCATTTT

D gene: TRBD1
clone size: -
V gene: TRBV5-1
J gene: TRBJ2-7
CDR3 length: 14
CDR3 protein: CASSAGTGVNEQYF
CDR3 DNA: TGCGCCAGCAGCGCGGGGACAGGGGTCAACGAGCAGTACTTC

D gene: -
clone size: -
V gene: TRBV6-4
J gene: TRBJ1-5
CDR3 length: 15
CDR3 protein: CASSEEGGRGQPQHF
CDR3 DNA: TGTGCCAGCAGTGAAGAAGGGGGACGGGGTCAGCCCCAGCATTTT

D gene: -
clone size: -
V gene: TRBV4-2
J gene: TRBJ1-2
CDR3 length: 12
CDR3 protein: CASSQAYSGYTF
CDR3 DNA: TGTGCCAGCAGCCAAGCTTACAGTGGCTACACCTTC

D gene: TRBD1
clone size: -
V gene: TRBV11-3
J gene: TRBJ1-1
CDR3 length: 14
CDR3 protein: CASSPWAGGTEAFF
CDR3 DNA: TGTGCCAGCAGCCCCTGGGCAGGGGGAACTGAAGCTTTCTTT

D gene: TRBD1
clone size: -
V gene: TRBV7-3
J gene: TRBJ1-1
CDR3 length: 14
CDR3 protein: CASSQRTGNTEAFF
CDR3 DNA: TGTGCCAGCAGCCAGCGGACAGGGAACACTGAAGCTTTCTTT

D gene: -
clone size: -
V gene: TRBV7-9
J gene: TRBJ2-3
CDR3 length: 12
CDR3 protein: CASSPLSDTQYF
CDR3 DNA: TGTGCCAGCAGCCCGCTAAGCGATACGCAGTATTTT

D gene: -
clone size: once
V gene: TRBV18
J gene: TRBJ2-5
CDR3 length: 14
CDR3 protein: CASSPIRAQETQYF
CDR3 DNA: TGTGCCAGCTCACCAATCCGCGCCCAAGAGACCCAGTACTTC

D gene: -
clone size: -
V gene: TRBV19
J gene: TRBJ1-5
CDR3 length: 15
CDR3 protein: CASSIDQGSNQPQHF
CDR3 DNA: TGTGCCAGTAGTATAGACCAGGGTAGCAATCAGCCCCAGCATTTT

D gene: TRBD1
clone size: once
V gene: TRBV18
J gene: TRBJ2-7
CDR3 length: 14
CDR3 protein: CASSSQGANGEQYF
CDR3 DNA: TGTGCCAGCTCATCTCAGGGGGCTAACGGCGAGCAGTACTTC

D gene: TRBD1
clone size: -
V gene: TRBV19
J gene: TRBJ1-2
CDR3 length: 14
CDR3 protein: CASSAPRTGTGYTF
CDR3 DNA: TGTGCCAGTAGTGCCCCACGGACAGGGACTGGCTACACCTTC

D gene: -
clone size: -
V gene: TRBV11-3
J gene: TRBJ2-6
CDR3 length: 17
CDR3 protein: CASSLVRGAPGANVLTF
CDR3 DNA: TGTGCCAGCAGCTTAGTACGGGGGGCGCCTGGGGCCAACGTCCTGACTTTC

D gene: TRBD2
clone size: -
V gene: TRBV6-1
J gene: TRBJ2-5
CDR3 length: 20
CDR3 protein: CASSEAIPGLAGGTGETQYF
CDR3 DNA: TGTGCCAGCAGTGAAGCCATTCCGGGACTAGCGGGAGGAACAGGAGAGACCCAGTACTTC

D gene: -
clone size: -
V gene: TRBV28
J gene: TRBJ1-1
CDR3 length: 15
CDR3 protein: CASREGLSMNTEAFF
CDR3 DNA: TGTGCCAGCAGGGAGGGCTTATCCATGAACACTGAAGCTTTCTTT

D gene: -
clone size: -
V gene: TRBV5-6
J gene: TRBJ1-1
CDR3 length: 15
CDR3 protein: CASSLTRVADTEAFF
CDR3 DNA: TGTGCCAGCAGCTTGACCAGGGTGGCGGACACTGAAGCTTTCTTT

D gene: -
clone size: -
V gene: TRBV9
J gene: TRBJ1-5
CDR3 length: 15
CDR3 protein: CASSVSGSENQPQHF
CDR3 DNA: TGTGCCAGCAGCGTATCAGGTTCCGAAAATCAGCCCCAGCATTTT

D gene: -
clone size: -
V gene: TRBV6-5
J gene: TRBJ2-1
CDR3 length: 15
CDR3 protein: CASSYPQGNHNEQFF
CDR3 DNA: TGTGCCAGCAGTTACCCTCAGGGAAACCACAATGAGCAGTTCTTC

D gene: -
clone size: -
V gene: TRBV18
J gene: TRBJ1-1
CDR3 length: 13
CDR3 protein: CASSLGAESEAFF
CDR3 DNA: TGTGCCAGCTCACTGGGGGCCGAAAGCGAAGCTTTCTTT

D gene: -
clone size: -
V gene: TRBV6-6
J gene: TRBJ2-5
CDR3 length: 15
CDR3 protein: CASSYSGARTGTQYF
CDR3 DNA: TGTGCCAGCAGTTACTCTGGCGCCCGCACGGGGACCCAGTACTTC

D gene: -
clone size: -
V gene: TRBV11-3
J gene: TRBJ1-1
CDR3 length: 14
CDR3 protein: CASSPGGGDTEAFF
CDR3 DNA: TGTGCCAGCAGCCCCGGTGGGGGGGACACTGAAGCTTTCTTT

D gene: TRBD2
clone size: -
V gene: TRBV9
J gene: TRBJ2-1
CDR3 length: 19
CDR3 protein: CASSVMALAGVRRENEQFF
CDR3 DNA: TGTGCCAGCAGCGTAATGGCGCTAGCGGGAGTAAGGAGGGAGAATGAGCAGTTCTTC

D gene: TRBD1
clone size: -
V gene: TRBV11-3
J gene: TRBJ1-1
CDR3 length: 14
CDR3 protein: CASSLTGGITEAFF
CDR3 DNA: TGTGCCAGCAGCCTGACAGGGGGCATAACTGAAGCTTTCTTT

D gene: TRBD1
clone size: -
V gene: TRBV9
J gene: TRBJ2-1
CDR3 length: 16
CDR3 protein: CASSEWDRGSYNEQFF
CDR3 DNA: TGTGCCAGCAGCGAATGGGACAGGGGCTCCTACAATGAGCAGTTCTTC